The 28 T cell receptor beta chains below were found in one sample sequenced in a study of STAT5B mutations in CD4+ large granular lymphocyte leukemia. The method was immunoSEQ multiplex PCR; TCRdb's version includes in-frame clones alone and lacks a portion of them. The table lists fewer than 50,000 clones, approximately 83% of them singletons. The specimen was CD4+ T cells from blood buffy coats. The receptor set was obtained from a human donor in good health.

This clone has just a few counts. The chain couples TRBV5-6 to TRBJ2-1, with unresolved D. Germline V gene sequence: CDR1 SGHDT, CDR2 YYEEEE. The germline V and J ends were trimmed by 0 bases and 0 bases, with 7 bases remaining between them. This CDR3 has 15 residues. The CDR3: CASSLGFTSYNEQFF. CDR3 DNA sequence: TGTGCCAGCAGCTTGGGTTTTACCTCCTACAATGAGCAGTTCTTC.

The rearrangement joins TRBV29-1 to TRBJ1-2; no clear D. The CDR3 sequence is 12 residues long. Trimming cost V 5 bases and J 3 bases, with 10 bases left between them. The germline gives CDR1 SQVTM, CDR2 ANQGSEA. The CDR3 reads CSVSAGYYGYTF. The CDR3 nucleotides read TGCAGCGTTTCCGCGGGATACTATGGCTACACCTTC.

The rearrangement links TRBV6-1 to TRBJ2-3, with D perhaps matching TRBD2 (5 bases). CDR3 length: 12 amino acids. Deletions cut 11 bases from V and 6 bases from J, with 15 bases between. Looked up from germline, CDR1 is MNHNS and CDR2 is SASEGT. CDR3 loop: CAVREPGDTQYF. The CDR3 DNA follows: TGTGCCGTCCGGGAACCTGGGGATACGCAGTATTTT.

This clone was recorded a few times. The chain couples TRBV7-9 to TRBJ2-1; a possible D gene is TRBD2 (5 bases). Between the trimmed V and J ends, which lost 4 bases and 7 bases, there was a span of 23 bases. Germline V lookup: CDR1 SEHNR, CDR2 FQNEAQ (reference sequence). This CDR3 comprises 17 residues. CDR3 amino acids: CASSYDPGSRRGNEQFF. The CDR3 nucleotides are TGTGCCAGCAGCTACGATCCGGGGTCCCGACGAGGGAATGAGCAGTTCTTC.

CDR3 amino acids: CASSPEASGYSYNEQFF. The CDR3 DNA follows: TGTGCCAGCAGCCCCGAGGCTAGCGGGTACTCCTACAATGAGCAGTTCTTC. The genes are TRBV5-4 and TRBJ2-1; 8 bases match TRBD2. The V segment lost 4 bases and the J segment 0 bases; nucleotides outside the gene matches: 9. Germline V gene lookup returns CDR1 SGHNT and CDR2 YYREEE (reference sequence). This CDR3 has 17 residues.

On this clone: Other DNA variants within this sample encode the same CDR3. The CDR3 region is CASSGVDRGLRYTF. CDR3 nucleotide sequence: TGTGCCAGCAGTGGAGTAGACAGGGGACTGCGCTACACCTTC. This chain connects TRBV6-1 to TRBJ1-2; 8 bases fit TRBD1. Germline CDR1 reads MNHNS; CDR2 reads SASEGT. The CDR3 runs 14 residues. With V trimmed by 4 bases and J by 9 bases, 10 bases remained unmatched.

The CDR3: CASSRESVYEQYF. CDR3 in DNA: TGTGCCAGCAGCAGAGAGTCGGTCTACGAGCAGTACTTC. The J gene is TRBJ2-7, the V gene TRBV7-6; D call uncertain. V lost 5 bases, J lost 3 bases, and 11 bases lay in between. The CDR3 length is 13 residues. Per the germline V gene, CDR1 is SGHVS and CDR2 is FNYEAQ.

This clone was counted once. The chain joins TRBV29-1 to TRBJ2-5, with 7 nucleotides matching TRBD2. Germline V gene sequence: CDR1 SQVTM, CDR2 ANQGSEA. The CDR3 has 14 amino acids. The CDR3 loop is CTTLRGGGQETQYF. The DNA for the CDR3 is TGCACTACCTTGCGTGGGGGGGGGCAAGAGACCCAGTACTTC. Looking up the rest from reference TRBV29-1 and TRBJ2-5 gives the full variable domain: SAVISQKPSRDICQRGTSLTIQCQVDSQVTMMFWYRQQPGQSLTLIATANQGSEATYESGFVIDKFPISRPNLTFSTLTVSNMSPEDSSIYLCTTLRGGGQETQYFGPGTRLLVL.

This chain links TRBV7-9 with TRBJ2-1, with TRBD1 matching 7 bases. The J segment lost 0 bases and the V segment lost 10 bases, leaving 9 bases of the junction unmatched. The CDR3 has 15 amino acids. CDR1 is SEHNR, CDR2 FQNEAQ, per germline (reference sequence). CDR3: CATRQGWSSYNEQFF. The CDR3 coding sequence is TGTGCCACAAGACAGGGATGGAGCTCCTACAATGAGCAGTTCTTC. The full variable domain, with the rest looked up from reference TRBV7-9 and TRBJ2-1, is DTGVSQNPRHKITKRGQNVTFRCDPISEHNRLYWYRQTLGQGPEFLTYFQNEAQLEKSRLLSDRFSAERPKGSFSTLEIQRTEQGDSAMYLCATRQGWSSYNEQFFGPGTRLTVL.

This clone has a handful of counts. This chain links TRBV12-5 with TRBJ1-6, with TRBD1 identical over 7 bases. The V and J ends lost 5 bases and 4 bases, in that order; junction bases with no gene match: 2. The CDR3 is made up of 14 amino acids. Germline V gene sequence: CDR1 LGHNT, CDR2 FRNRAP. The CDR3 region is CASGPGQYNSPLHF. The CDR3 bases are TGTGCTAGTGGTCCGGGACAGTATAATTCACCCCTCCACTTT.

The chain recombines TRBV2 with TRBJ2-4; D gene ambiguous. The CDR3 sequence is 14 residues long. Trimming stripped 6 bases from V and 0 bases from J, with 9 bases between. Germline V gene lookup returns CDR1 SNHLY and CDR2 FYNNEI. The CDR3 DNA is TGTGCCAGCAGCCAGGCCTTAGCCAAAAACATTCAGTACTTC. Protein product: CASSQALAKNIQYF.

This clone appeared once. The chain employs TRBV5-6 and TRBJ2-5, with a weak D call TRBD1 (6 bases). V dropped 3 bases and J dropped 6 bases, with 15 bases sitting between them. The CDR3 contains 14 residues. From germline, CDR1 is SGHDT and CDR2 YYEEEE. The CDR3 here is CASSWTVGSKTQYF. The CDR3 DNA reads as TGTGCCAGCAGCTGGACAGTGGGATCGAAGACCCAGTACTTC.

The chain employs TRBV19 and TRBJ1-6; TRBD1 matches at 7 bases. Germline lookup yields CDR1 LNHDA and CDR2 SQIVND (reference sequence). The CDR3 loop spans 14 amino acids. V was pared by 9 bases and J by 4 bases, with 6 bases of the junction left unmatched. For the CDR3, the DNA is TGTGCCAGCAGACAGGGAGAATATAATTCACCCCTCCACTTT. This codes for CASRQGEYNSPLHF.

This clone was counted between two and nine times. The chain couples TRBV2 to TRBJ1-5; possibly TRBD1 for D (6 bases). The germline V gene encodes CDR1 SNHLY and CDR2 FYNNEI. The CDR3 is 16 amino acids. The V and J ends lost 7 bases and 2 bases respectively, with 18 bases between them. The chain's CDR3 is CASKLGGKRGNQPQHF. CDR3 sequence (DNA): TGTGCCAGCAAATTAGGGGGAAAACGGGGCAATCAGCCCCAGCATTTT.

V and J are TRBV2 and TRBJ2-2, with a possible D match to TRBD1 (7 bases). V lost 6 bases, J lost 5 bases, and 19 bases lay in between. The length of the CDR3 is 16 residues. Looked up from germline, CDR1 is SNHLY and CDR2 is FYNNEI. This CDR3 is CASSAQGRGTTGELFF. In DNA form, the CDR3 reads TGTGCCAGCAGCGCACAGGGGCGGGGAACGACCGGGGAGCTGTTTTTT.

This chain uses TRBV5-1 with TRBJ1-3; D remains unclear. This CDR3 region has 14 residues. Trimming cost V 7 bases and J 1 base, with 12 bases left between them. Germline V gene data show CDR1 as SGHRS and CDR2 as YFSETQ. CDR3: CASSLGLSGNTIYF. CDR3 coding DNA: TGCGCCAGCTCCCTAGGTCTATCTGGAAACACCATATATTTT. The complete variable domain, with remaining parts taken from reference TRBV5-1 and TRBJ1-3, reads KAGVTQTPRYLIKTRGQQVTLSCSPISGHRSVSWYQQTPGQGLQFLFEYFSETQRNKGNFPGRFSGRQFSNSRSEMNVSTLELGDSALYLCASSLGLSGNTIYFGEGSWLTVV.

V usage is TRBV4-2 and J usage is TRBJ2-7; 9 positions match TRBD2. The CDR3 loop spans 15 amino acids. Germline CDR1 and CDR2: LGHNA and YNFKEQ. V trimming: 2 bases; J trimming: 1 base; junction bases outside the gene matches: 3. Here the CDR3 DNA reads TGTGCCAGCAGCCAACGCGGGGGGGCGTCCTACGAGCAGTACTTC. Amino acids: CASSQRGGASYEQYF.

The rearrangement joins TRBV11-1 to TRBJ2-2; no reliable D call. V dropped 0 bases and J dropped 4 bases, with 3 bases sitting between them. Germline lookup yields CDR1 SGHAT and CDR2 FQDESV (reference sequence). The CDR3 contains 13 residues. Here the CDR3 DNA reads TGTGCCAGCAGCTTAGCCCCCACCGGGGAGCTGTTTTTT. It translates to CASSLAPTGELFF.

J is TRBJ1-5 and V is TRBV2, with D possibly TRBD1 on 5 matching bases. CDR1 is SNHLY and CDR2 is FYNNEI in the germline V gene. The CDR3 extends over 15 amino acids. V shed 6 bases and J shed 5 bases, with 17 bases lying between them. The chain's CDR3 is CASSDEGSGYQPQHF. CDR3 nucleotide sequence: TGTGCCAGCAGCGACGAGGGGTCCGGCTATCAGCCCCAGCATTTT.

V gene TRBV15 combines with J gene TRBJ2-3; no clear D. The CDR3 has 15 residues. Per the germline V gene, CDR1 is LNHNV and CDR2 is YYDKDF (reference sequence). Trimming took 1 base from V and 1 from J, leaving 9 bases between them. Here the CDR3 reads CATSRGVSGTDTQYF. In DNA, the CDR3 is TGTGCCACCAGCAGAGGCGTGTCTGGCACAGATACGCAGTATTTT.

V and J are TRBV29-1 and TRBJ2-7; D is undetermined. V lost 4 bases to trimming and J lost 3 bases, with 22 bases between them. The CDR3 has 16 residues. The germline CDR1 and CDR2 sequences are SQVTM and ANQGSEA. In nucleotides, the CDR3 is TGCAGCGTTGTCCAACGTCGGTACAGTTTAATCTACGAGCAGTACTTC. As protein: CSVVQRRYSLIYEQYF.

V and J are TRBV19 and TRBJ1-2, with D possibly being TRBD1 (6 bases). The CDR3 has 13 amino acids. Germline V gene sequence: CDR1 LNHDA, CDR2 SQIVND (reference sequence). The V and J ends lost 4 bases and 7 bases respectively, with 13 bases between them. In nucleotides, the CDR3 is TGTGCCAGTAGTAATACAGGGACGGCTGGCTACACCTTC. This sequence encodes CASSNTGTAGYTF.

The V call is TRBV19, the J call TRBJ2-1; 8 bases are shared with TRBD1. The CDR3 is made up of 17 amino acids. The germline V gene has CDR1 LNHDA and CDR2 SQIVND (reference sequence). J was trimmed by 0 bases and V by 7 bases; bases with no gene match: 11. CDR3: CASNRPGQATSYNEQFF. CDR3 DNA: TGTGCCAGTAACCGACCGGGACAGGCTACCTCCTACAATGAGCAGTTCTTC.

The CDR3 sequence: CTRPETQYF. CDR3 sequence (DNA): TGCACCAGACCAGAGACCCAGTACTTC. The chain is built from TRBV1 and TRBJ2-5. TRBV1 has pseudogene status. The CDR3 has 9 amino acids.

This clone was seen a few times. The V gene is TRBV5-4, the J gene TRBJ1-5; D is uncertain. This CDR3 region has 14 residues. From germline, CDR1 is SGHNT and CDR2 YYREEE (reference sequence). V lost 4 bases and J lost 7, with 15 bases in between. Here the CDR3 DNA reads TGTGCCAGCAGCCGCGCGGGTTCTGGGCAGCCCCAGCATTTT. It is translated as CASSRAGSGQPQHF.

The chain is built from TRBV7-9 and TRBJ1-2, with 9 positions matching TRBD1. The CDR3 totals 14 residues. V was pared by 6 bases and J by 8 bases, with 10 bases of the junction left unmatched. CDR1 and CDR2 from the germline V gene are SEHNR and FQNEAQ (reference sequence). The chain's CDR3 is CASSSQQGARGYTF. In DNA, the CDR3 is TGTGCCAGCAGTTCACAACAGGGGGCGCGGGGCTACACCTTC.

The V call is TRBV7-3, the J call TRBJ2-3, with 8 bases matching TRBD2. Germline CDR1 and CDR2: SGHTA and FQGTGA. Losses at the gene ends were 5 bases for V and 6 bases for J; bases not matched to a gene: 10. The CDR3 covers 15 residues. The CDR3 here is CASSPAGGHPDTQYF. The DNA for the CDR3 is TGTGCCAGCAGCCCGGCGGGGGGCCACCCCGATACGCAGTATTTT.

This clone showed up just once. This chain uses TRBV9 with TRBJ2-3; D is possibly TRBD2 (6 bases). This CDR3 has 15 residues. Germline V gene sequence: CDR1 SGDLS, CDR2 YYNGEE. The V end lost 0 bases, the J end lost 1 base, and 9 bases lay between the germline ends. CDR3: CASSVEAGRTDTQYF. The CDR3 DNA is TGTGCCAGCAGCGTAGAGGCGGGACGCACAGATACGCAGTATTTT.